This T cell receptor beta chain is drawn from a study of T cells in Graves' hyperthyroidism and ophthalmopathy. A word on this clonotype: Its antigen is still unknown.

The CDR3 spans 14 residues. Germline CDR1 ENHRY, CDR2 SYGVKD. V lost 2 bases and J 2 bases, leaving 10 bases between the germline ends. Amplified TCR beta CDR3 regions came from RNA transcripts. HTBI primers were the set used in a first-round RT-PCR of the TCR CDR3. TCRdb called the multiplex PCR reads again in MiXCR, with one record for every CDR3 protein. In the table there are 550,000 to 600,000 distinct CDR3 sequences, 46% of which are singletons. General study results and limits: Blood also showed most of the thyroid clonotypes that were expanded above 0.001.

The material sequenced was peripheral blood or thyroid tissue (not recorded which). This rearrangement joins TRBV10-3 to TRBJ2-7; no clear D. The receptor was isolated from an adult woman with Graves' disease, either hyperthyroidism or ophthalmopathy (not recorded which). The DNA of the CDR3 is TGTGCCATCAGTGAGGGTGCCAGCACCTACGAGCAGTACTTC. It translates to CAISEGASTYEQYF.